The sample holds many counts of the clone carrying this TCR beta chain. The source of the sample is a study of neurological immune-mediated disorders. V lost 6 bases, J lost 8 bases, and 9 bases stayed unmatched. Per germline, CDR1 ENHRY and CDR2 SYGVKD. The length of the CDR3 is 14 residues. TCRdb re-analysed the 5' RACE reads in MiXCR, keeping a single row per CDR3 protein. The data hold about 36,000 distinct CDR3 sequences, with 10% observed a single time. V usage is TRBV10-3 and J usage is TRBJ2-1, with 8 bases that match TRBD1. Sample: PBMCs. This TCR derives from a woman aged 30 to 39 with HTLV-1-associated myelopathy (HAM/TSP). CDR3 region: CAIRGTGRQDEQFF. The CDR3 DNA reads TGTGCCATCAGGGGGACAGGTAGGCAGGATGAGCAGTTCTTC.